The TCR beta chain under discussion was sequenced for a study of CD8+ T cells in alopecia areata. For the study at large: Tofacitinib administration to treated patients was oral, at 5 to 10 mg twice daily. General study findings and limits: Affected scalp, especially in alopecia totalis/universalis, had a higher clonality than normal scalp did. TCRs were shared less clearly across patients than in mice, possibly for HLA-related reasons.

CDR1 and CDR2 from the germline V gene are LGHNA and YNFKEQ. The CDR3 extends over 17 amino acids. V was pared by 0 bases and J by 5 bases, with 19 bases between. Reverse transcription of extracted RNA yielded cDNA, which provided the sequencing template. Using immunoSEQ multiplex PCR, the repertoire was profiled, and TCRdb retains in-frame clones only, with some absent. The sample carries hundreds of thousands of clones, 50% to 75% recorded once. Documented treatment: oral pan-JAK inhibitor, 5-10 mg twice daily. As concerns this clone: Its specificity is unknown.

The sample in question was CD4+ T cells sorted from blood, obtained at roughly week 53, from a patient treated with tofacitinib. This TCR was sampled from a human donor with alopecia areata. The chain links TRBV4-2 to TRBJ1-2; D unclear. The CDR3 region has the DNA TGTGCCAGCAGCCAAGATACCCTAACACTGGCTGGGTATGGCTACACCTTC. Translation gives CASSQDTLTLAGYGYTF.